The 23 T cell receptor beta chains listed next were all sequenced from one sample in a study of OX40 agonist ivuxolimab in advanced cancers. The data were produced by immunoSEQ multiplex PCR, yet TCRdb's version contains in-frame clones alone and is incomplete. Found here are 45,000 to 65,000 clones, around 84% of them singletons; the top ten hold about 12%. The sequenced sample was CD4+ or CD8+ T cells sorted from blood, obtained in a trial of the OX40 agonist ivuxolimab. The source of these receptors is an adult with an advanced solid tumor such as melanoma, head and neck, liver or kidney cancer.

V gene TRBV2 combines with J gene TRBJ2-7, with 10 bases matching TRBD2. CDR1 and CDR2 (germline): SNHLY, FYNNEI. V trimming: 6 bases; J trimming: 2 bases; junction bases outside the gene matches: 7. This CDR3 is 15 amino acids long. CDR3 coding DNA: TGTGCCAGCAGCCCAGGTAGCGGGGGGACCTACGAGCAGTACTTC. This gives the protein CASSPGSGGTYEQYF.

As for this clone: A junction end diverges from the germline sequence, so it may reflect a read error. This chain joins TRBV18 and TRBJ2-7; D is possibly TRBD2 (6 bases). Germline V gene lookup returns CDR1 KGHSH and CDR2 LQKENI. The CDR3 loop spans 17 amino acids. The CDR3 sequence is CASSPRGGMGTLYEQYF. The CDR3 nucleotides are TGTGCCAGCTCCCCACGGGGCGGGATGGGTACTCTCTACGAGCAGTACTTC.

This chain links TRBV6-1 with TRBJ1-1; TRBD1 is a possible D gene (5 bases). The germline V gene encodes CDR1 MNHNS and CDR2 SASEGT. This CDR3 contains 15 residues. Trimming took 1 base from V and 1 from J, leaving 10 bases between them. The CDR3 DNA is TGTGCCAGCAGTGAAGAAGGGGCAGCGAACACTGAAGCTTTCTTT. Amino acid sequence: CASSEEGAANTEAFF.

The chain employs TRBV5-8 and TRBJ2-1, with 8 bases aligning to TRBD1. The germline CDR1 and CDR2 sequences are SGHTS and YDEGEE. V was pared by 4 bases and J by 4 bases, with 10 bases of the junction left unmatched. CDR3 length equals 16 residues. In DNA form, the CDR3 reads TGTGCCAGCAGCACCCAGGGGGCCCCTCTTTACAATGAGCAGTTCTTC. Translation: CASSTQGAPLYNEQFF.

The genes are TRBV6-6 and TRBJ1-2; the D is unclear. V gave up 2 bases and J gave up 3 bases, with 7 bases separating them. In germline, CDR1 is MNHNY, CDR2 SVGAGI (reference sequence). This CDR3 has 13 residues. The CDR3 DNA reads TGTGCCAGCAGTTACCTCGGGGACTATGGCTACACCTTC. It specifies CASSYLGDYGYTF.

The V and J genes are TRBV19 and TRBJ1-1; D is ambiguous. Germline V gene sequence: CDR1 LNHDA, CDR2 SQIVND (reference sequence). V lost 1 base, J lost 0 bases, and 9 bases lay in between. CDR3 size: 15 residues. The CDR3 nucleotides are TGTGCCAGTAGTATAGGACCGGATTTGAACACTGAAGCTTTCTTT. Its translation is CASSIGPDLNTEAFF.

The chain employs TRBV5-6 and TRBJ1-2, with TRBD1 matching 10 bases. Losses at the gene ends were 0 bases for V and 8 bases for J; bases not matched to a gene: 4. The CDR3 is 14 amino acids. Germline CDR1 SGHDT, CDR2 YYEEEE. The CDR3 region has the DNA TGTGCCAGCAGCTTGGTTGACAGGGGGCAAGGCTACACCTTC. Protein sequence: CASSLVDRGQGYTF.

The chain uses TRBV19 and TRBJ2-6, with 10 bases matching TRBD1. CDR3 length equals 18 residues. V trimming: 2 bases; J trimming: 0 bases; junction bases outside the gene matches: 4. CDR1 and CDR2 from the germline V gene are LNHDA and SQIVND (reference sequence). CDR3: CASSILGQGFSGANVLTF. CDR3 DNA sequence: TGTGCCAGTAGTATATTGGGACAGGGGTTCTCTGGGGCCAACGTCCTGACTTTC.

The CDR3 reads CASSLPPRLAGGRSEQFF. CDR3 in DNA: TGTGCCAGCAGCCTACCTCCACGACTAGCGGGAGGGCGTTCTGAGCAGTTCTTC. The gene calls are TRBV7-9 and TRBJ2-1; 14 positions agree with TRBD2. The CDR3 runs 18 residues. Unmatched junction bases numbered 15, after V lost 5 bases and J lost 9 bases. From germline, CDR1 is SEHNR and CDR2 FQNEAQ (reference sequence).

The V call is TRBV7-7, the J call TRBJ2-5; tentatively, D is TRBD2 (6 bases). Germline loops: CDR1 SSHAT, CDR2 FNYEAQ (reference sequence). The ends were cut back, 5 bases at V and 2 bases at J, with 12 bases in the middle. The CDR3 consists of 14 residues. Written as DNA, the CDR3 is TGTGCCAGCAGCCAAAGTAGCGGACAAGAGACCCAGTACTTC. This sequence encodes CASSQSSGQETQYF.

The chain combines TRBV29-1 with TRBJ2-1; perhaps TRBD2 as D (6 bases). Germline CDR1 and CDR2: SQVTM and ANQGSEA. Trimming shortened V by 4 bases and J by 4 bases, and 14 bases separated the two germline ends. This CDR3 comprises 14 residues. The CDR3 region is CSVGPGLMYNEQFF. As DNA, the CDR3 is TGCAGCGTTGGACCGGGACTGATGTACAATGAGCAGTTCTTC.

The J gene is TRBJ2-7, the V gene TRBV5-1; possibly TRBD1 for D (6 bases). CDR1 is SGHRS, CDR2 YFSETQ, per germline. This CDR3 region has 15 residues. V gave up 7 bases and J gave up 0 bases, with 17 bases separating them. The CDR3 sequence: CASRVSGTPSYEQYF. The CDR3 DNA is TGCGCCAGCCGGGTCTCCGGGACACCCTCCTACGAGCAGTACTTC.

This clone showed up just a few times. Within the sample, other DNA sequences also encode this same CDR3. The chain couples TRBV7-2 to TRBJ1-5; no definite D call. The V end lost 3 bases, the J end lost 7 bases, and 10 bases lay between the germline ends. The germline V gene has CDR1 SGHTA and CDR2 FQGNSA. The CDR3 has 13 residues. DNA of the CDR3: TGTGCCAGCAGCTTGGATAGATCACAGCCCCAGCATTTT. Protein sequence: CASSLDRSQPQHF. The full variable domain, its missing parts supplied by reference TRBV7-2 and TRBJ1-5, is GAGVSQSPSNKVTEKGKDVELRCDPISGHTALYWYRQSLGQGLEFLIYFQGNSAPDKSGLPSDRFSAERTGGSVSTLTIQRTQQEDSAVYLCASSLDRSQPQHFGDGTRLSIL.

The J gene is TRBJ2-6, the V gene TRBV29-1, with 10 bases matching TRBD1. The V and J ends lost 7 bases and 8 bases, in that order; junction bases with no gene match: 5. The CDR3 is made up of 13 amino acids. Germline CDR1 SQVTM, CDR2 ANQGSEA. CDR3 sequence reads: CSGRTGGTNVLTF. CDR3 DNA: TGCAGCGGCCGGACAGGGGGAACCAACGTCCTGACTTTC.

The chain uses TRBV9 and TRBJ1-6, with D possibly matching TRBD1 (6 bases). Between the trimmed V and J ends, which lost 0 bases and 8 bases, there was a span of 9 bases. CDR3 length: 14 amino acids. Germline V CDR1 and CDR2: SGDLS, YYNGEE. This chain's CDR3 is CASSVVAGDSPLHF. CDR3 bases: TGTGCCAGCAGCGTAGTGGCAGGGGATTCACCCCTCCACTTT.

This chain joins TRBV18 and TRBJ1-5; 7 positions match TRBD1. This CDR3 region has 16 residues. Germline trimming cut 3 bases from V and 5 bases from J; bases unmatched to any gene: 10. Germline loops: CDR1 KGHSH, CDR2 LQKENI. CDR3 in amino acids: CASSPSRQGVDQPQHF. The CDR3 region has the DNA TGTGCCAGCTCACCCTCTCGCCAGGGGGTCGATCAGCCCCAGCATTTT.

This clone has only a few counts. The rearrangement joins TRBV5-4 to TRBJ2-7, with D unclear. Trimming removed 2 bases at V and 0 bases at J, with 12 bases between. Germline V gives CDR1 SGHNT, CDR2 YYREEE (reference sequence). This CDR3 region has 15 residues. CDR3 amino acids: CASSLFNRDSYEQYF. The CDR3 DNA follows: TGTGCCAGCAGCTTATTTAACAGAGACTCCTACGAGCAGTACTTC.

This clone has only a few counts. The V call is TRBV4-1, the J call TRBJ2-2, with TRBD2 matching 8 bases. The length of the CDR3 is 17 residues. V trimming: 7 bases; J trimming: 5 bases; junction bases outside the gene matches: 15. CDR1 and CDR2 (germline): MGHRA, YSYEKL. CDR3 region: CASTRYPGIAGTGELFF. Written as DNA, the CDR3 is TGCGCCAGCACCCGTTACCCCGGGATAGCGGGAACCGGGGAGCTGTTTTTT.

The chain uses TRBV6-5 and TRBJ2-2; perhaps TRBD2 as D (5 bases). The CDR3 totals 13 residues. V shed 5 bases and J shed 5 bases, with 9 bases lying between them. Germline loops: CDR1 MNHEY, CDR2 SVGAGI. CDR3: CASSRGRTGELFF. CDR3 sequence (DNA): TGTGCCAGCAGTAGAGGGCGAACCGGGGAGCTGTTTTTT.

The chain links TRBV19 to TRBJ1-4; 9 bases are a match to TRBD1. Unmatched junction bases numbered 9, after V lost 4 bases and J lost 6 bases. CDR1 and CDR2 from the germline V gene are LNHDA and SQIVND (reference sequence). CDR3 size: 16 residues. DNA for the CDR3: TGTGCCAGTAGTACAAACCGCCGGGACAGGGATGAAAAACTGTTTTTT. It specifies CASSTNRRDRDEKLFF.

The chain joins TRBV5-6 to TRBJ2-1; no clear D. CDR3 length: 15 residues. Trimming cost V 0 bases and J 5 bases, with 12 bases left between them. Germline V CDR1 and CDR2: SGHDT, YYEEEE. CDR3 loop: CASSLDPLPNNEQFF. DNA for the CDR3: TGTGCCAGCAGCTTGGACCCGCTCCCCAACAATGAGCAGTTCTTC.

V gene TRBV7-2 combines with J gene TRBJ2-2; D unclear. This CDR3 contains 16 residues. Germline-derived CDR1 and CDR2 are SGHTA and FQGNSA. V was clipped by 4 bases and J by 7 bases, with 19 bases between them. The DNA for the CDR3 is TGTGCCAGCAGCTCTACAACGAGCCCGGTACGCGGGGAGCTGTTTTTT. Translating it yields CASSSTTSPVRGELFF.

The chain links TRBV18 to TRBJ2-2; D might be TRBD2 (5 bases). Deletions cut 2 bases from V and 1 base from J, with 14 bases between. CDR3 length: 17 amino acids. Looked up from germline, CDR1 is KGHSH and CDR2 is LQKENI. The CDR3 sequence: CASSPIILGRNTGELFF. The DNA of the CDR3 is TGTGCCAGCTCACCAATAATTCTGGGGAGGAACACCGGGGAGCTGTTTTTT.